This T cell receptor (beta chain) was captured in a study of blood T cells in healthy people across ages. This clonotype was seen a single time. The antigen is undetermined. A sample-barcoded 5' primer and a J-beta primer mix were used in a second PCR of roughly 6 to 12 cycles. TCRdb recomputed calls from the 5' RACE reads with MiXCR, one row per CDR3 protein. The data show 350,000 to 450,000 distinct CDR3 sequences, 45% to 60% seen once. There are 19 residues in the CDR3. The V and J ends lost 2 bases and 0 bases respectively, with 17 bases between them. CDR1 SGHAT and CDR2 FQDESV come from the germline V gene (reference sequence). Whole-study findings and limits: In long-lived donors, naive CD4+ cell counts and diversity exceeded those of aged donors.

Sequencing was carried out using blood. The chain recombines TRBV11-1 with TRBJ2-6; D not resolved. The sequence was obtained from a man between 60 and 75 years old in good health. The CDR3 protein is CASSLRREGMGSGANVLTF. Written as DNA, the CDR3 is TGTGCCAGCAGCTTACGTCGAGAAGGGATGGGCTCTGGGGCCAACGTCCTGACTTTC.